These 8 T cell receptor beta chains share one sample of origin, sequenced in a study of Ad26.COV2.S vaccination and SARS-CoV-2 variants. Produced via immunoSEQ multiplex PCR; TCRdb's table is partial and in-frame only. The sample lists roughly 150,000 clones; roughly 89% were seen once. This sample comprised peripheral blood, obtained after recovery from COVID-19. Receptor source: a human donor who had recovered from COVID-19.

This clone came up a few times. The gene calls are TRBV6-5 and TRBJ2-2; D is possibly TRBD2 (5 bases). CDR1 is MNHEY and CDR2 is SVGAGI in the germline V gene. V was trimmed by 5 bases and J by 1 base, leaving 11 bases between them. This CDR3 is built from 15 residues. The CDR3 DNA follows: TGTGCCAGCAGTCCTGCCGGGGTGAACACCGGGGAGCTGTTTTTT. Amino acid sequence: CASSPAGVNTGELFF.

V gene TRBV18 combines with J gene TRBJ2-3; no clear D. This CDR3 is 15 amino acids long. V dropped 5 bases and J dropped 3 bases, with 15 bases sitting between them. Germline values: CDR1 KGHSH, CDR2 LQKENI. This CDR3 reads CASSASNLPTDTQYF. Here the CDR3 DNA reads TGTGCCAGCTCAGCATCAAATTTACCGACAGATACGCAGTATTTT.

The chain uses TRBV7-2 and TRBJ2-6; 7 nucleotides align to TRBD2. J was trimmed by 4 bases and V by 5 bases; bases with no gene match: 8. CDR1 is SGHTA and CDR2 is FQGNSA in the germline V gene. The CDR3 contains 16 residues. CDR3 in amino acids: CASSPDGRGGANVLTF. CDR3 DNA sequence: TGTGCCAGCAGCCCCGACGGGCGGGGGGGGGCCAACGTCCTGACTTTC.

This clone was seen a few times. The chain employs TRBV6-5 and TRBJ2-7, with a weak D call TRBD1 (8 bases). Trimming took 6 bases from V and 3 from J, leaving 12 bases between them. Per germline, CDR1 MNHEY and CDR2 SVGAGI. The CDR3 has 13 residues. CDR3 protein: CASRAGQDYEQYF. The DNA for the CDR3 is TGTGCCAGCAGAGCGGGACAGGACTACGAGCAGTACTTC.

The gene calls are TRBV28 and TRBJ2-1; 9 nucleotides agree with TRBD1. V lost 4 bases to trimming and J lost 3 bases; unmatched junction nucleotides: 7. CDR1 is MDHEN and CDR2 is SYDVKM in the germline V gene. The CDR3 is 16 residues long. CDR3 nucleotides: TGTGCCAGCAGTTCACGAGACAGGGGGTACTACAATGAGCAGTTCTTC. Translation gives CASSSRDRGYYNEQFF.

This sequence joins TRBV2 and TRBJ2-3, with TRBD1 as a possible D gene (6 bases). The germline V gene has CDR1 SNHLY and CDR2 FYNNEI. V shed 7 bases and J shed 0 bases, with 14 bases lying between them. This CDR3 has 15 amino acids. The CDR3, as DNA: TGTGCCAGCAATAAACAGGGACCTAGCACAGATACGCAGTATTTT. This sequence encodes CASNKQGPSTDTQYF.

The DNA of the CDR3 is TGTGCCAGTAGCTCCGGGACAGGATACAATGAGCAGTTCTTC. Its protein is CASSSGTGYNEQFF. The chain uses TRBV19 and TRBJ2-1; 8 bases are a match to TRBD1. The CDR3 consists of 14 residues. Germline CDR1 LNHDA, CDR2 SQIVND (reference sequence). V shed 6 bases, J shed 4 bases, and the junction held 5 bases outside the gene matches.

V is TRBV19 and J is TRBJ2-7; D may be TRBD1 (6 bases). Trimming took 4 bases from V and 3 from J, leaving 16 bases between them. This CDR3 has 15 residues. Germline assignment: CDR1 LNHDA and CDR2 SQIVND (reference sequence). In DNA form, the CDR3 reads TGTGCCAGTAGTAGTGACAGGTTGGCGGGCTACGAGCAGTACTTC. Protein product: CASSSDRLAGYEQYF.